Below are 31 T cell receptor beta chains sequenced from a single sample in a study of tumor-infiltrating lymphocytes in primary liver carcinoma. Alongside blood RNA obtained from unsorted whole blood, germline DNA was also extracted. A primer matching the constant region was used to make TCR beta cDNA from approximately 0.45 ug of total RNA. Slightly modified ARM-PCR with three nested multiplex PCR rounds yielded TCR beta libraries. Each of the first two PCR rounds ran approximately 9 cycles with TRBV1-TRBV30 forward and C-beta reverse primers. TCRdb re-derived calls from the multiplex PCR reads in MiXCR, one entry per CDR3 protein. The table includes approximately 320,000 distinct CDR3 sequences, around three fifths detected once. Sequences were obtained from peripheral blood. The source is a woman between 25 and 40 years old with primary liver carcinoma and hepatitis B virus infection.

The V call is TRBV5-4, the J call TRBJ2-2, with TRBD2 matching over 10 bases. From germline, CDR1 is SGHNT and CDR2 YYREEE (reference sequence). Trimming removed 0 bases from V and 7 bases from J; junction bases left unmatched: 12. This CDR3 region has 18 residues. The CDR3 loop reads CASSLEGLAGAQGGELFF. In DNA, the CDR3 is TGTGCCAGCAGCTTGGAAGGGCTAGCGGGAGCTCAGGGCGGGGAGCTGTTTTTT.

This clonotype appeared many times. The chain has TRBV29-1 and TRBJ2-1, with no clear D. CDR3 length: 10 residues. With 2 bases removed from V and 11 bases from J, the gap between germline ends came to 7 bases. Germline CDR1 is SQVTM and CDR2 is ANQGSEA. CDR3 amino acids: CSVELRQQFF. The CDR3 DNA follows: TGCAGCGTTGAACTCCGGCAGCAGTTCTTC.

This clonotype occurred a few times. The chain uses TRBV12-3 or TRBV12-4 and TRBJ2-7; D not resolved. The CDR3 is 14 amino acids. The ends were cut back, 7 bases at V and 2 bases at J, with 15 bases in the middle. CDR3 amino acids: CASKLEQSTYEQYF. The CDR3 DNA reads as TGTGCCAGCAAGTTGGAGCAGTCCACCTACGAGCAGTACTTC.

Concerning this clonotype: This could be a read error, since a much larger clone is one nucleotide away. The J gene is TRBJ2-1, the V gene TRBV12-3 or TRBV12-4; D is ambiguous. Trimming cost V 5 bases and J 3 bases, with 14 bases left between them. CDR3 size: 15 residues. CDR3 sequence (DNA): TGTGCCAGCAGTATCCTGGACGGATACTACAATGAGCAGTTCTTC. This codes for CASSILDGYYNEQFF.

For this clonotype: As the CDR3 is not closed by the conserved phenylalanine or tryptophan, this likely results from a read error. The gene calls are TRBV6-5 and TRBJ2-7; 8 bases are a match to TRBD2. Germline lookup yields CDR1 MNHEY and CDR2 SVGAGI. This CDR3 has 17 amino acids. Trimming cost V 2 bases and J 9 bases; bases outside gene matches: 18. CDR3 nucleotide sequence: TGTGCCAGCAGTTACGGAGCCACCGGGACTAGTATTAGGGTGCAGTACCTC. Protein product: CASSYGATGTSIRVQYL.

This clonotype came up a few times. V and J are TRBV12-3 or TRBV12-4 and TRBJ1-5; D unresolved. The V and J ends lost 4 bases and 3 bases respectively, with 7 bases between them. The CDR3 spans 13 residues. The DNA for the CDR3 is TGTGCCAGCAGTTCGGAGAACAATCAGCCCCAGCATTTT. It is translated as CASSSENNQPQHF.

There are a few counts of this clonotype. This sequence joins TRBV6-2 or TRBV6-3 and TRBJ1-4; tentative D call: TRBD1 (5 bases). The germline V and J ends were trimmed by 5 bases and 4 bases, with 14 bases remaining between them. CDR3 length: 15 amino acids. Germline loops: CDR1 MNHEY, CDR2 SVGEGT. The CDR3 DNA reads as TGTGCCAGCAGTACCCCGACGGGACTTAATGAAAAACTGTTTTTT. Translated, it gives CASSTPTGLNEKLFF.

The chain joins TRBV2 to TRBJ1-5; D is unclear. This CDR3 comprises 14 residues. CDR1 and CDR2 (germline): SNHLY, FYNNEI. Deletions cut 6 bases from V and 0 bases from J, with 9 bases between. This CDR3 reads CASSTLYSNQPQHF. CDR3 sequence (DNA): TGTGCCAGCAGCACCCTGTATAGCAATCAGCCCCAGCATTTT.

The gene calls are TRBV12-3 or TRBV12-4 and TRBJ2-5; tentative D call: TRBD1 (7 bases). The CDR3 length is 15 residues. Between the trimmed V and J ends, which lost 6 bases and 3 bases, there was a span of 17 bases. CDR3: CASSRGDPWEETQYF. DNA of the CDR3: TGTGCCAGCAGCAGGGGGGACCCCTGGGAAGAGACCCAGTACTTC.

The CDR3 spells CAISESSGVVDTQYF. CDR3 in DNA: TGTGCCATCAGTGAATCTAGCGGGGTTGTAGATACGCAGTATTTT. This chain joins TRBV10-3 and TRBJ2-3; TRBD2 matches at 9 bases. Germline values: CDR1 ENHRY, CDR2 SYGVKD. The trim removed 3 bases at V and 5 bases at J, leaving 6 bases unmatched. The CDR3 runs to 15 residues.

About this clonotype: A much larger clone lies one base from this, so it may be a read error. The CDR3 does not end in the conserved phenylalanine or tryptophan, so this is likely a read error. The chain joins TRBV6-1 to TRBJ2-5; tentatively, D is TRBD1 or TRBD2 (6 bases each). The germline V gene has CDR1 MNHNS and CDR2 SASEGT. Trimming took 1 base from V and 1 from J, leaving 10 bases between them. This CDR3 has 15 amino acids. The CDR3 protein is CASSEGGALQETQYL. CDR3 DNA sequence: TGTGCCAGCAGTGAAGGGGGGGCCCTCCAAGAGACCCAGTACCTC.

J is TRBJ2-7 and V is TRBV29-1; D ambiguous. The germline CDR1 and CDR2 sequences are SQVTM and ANQGSEA. The CDR3 loop spans 14 amino acids. Trimming shortened V by 1 base and J by 4 bases, and 14 bases separated the two germline ends. This CDR3 is CSVEAAIGPYEQYF. Written as DNA, the CDR3 is TGCAGCGTTGAAGCCGCGATAGGCCCATACGAGCAGTACTTC.

As concerns this clonotype: The junction shows a germline mismatch at one end, possibly a read error. The chain is built from TRBV6-2 or TRBV6-3 and TRBJ2-7; no clear D gene. Germline lookup yields CDR1 MNHEY and CDR2 SVGEGT. The CDR3 extends over 14 amino acids. This CDR3 is CASSYSPESYGQYF. CDR3 DNA sequence: TGTGCCAGCAGTTACTCGCCGGAGTCCTACGGGCAGTACTTC.

As for this clonotype: An end of the junction differs from the germline gene, which may be a read error. This sequence joins TRBV5-6 and TRBJ2-5; the match to TRBD2 covers 9 bases. The CDR3 extends over 16 amino acids. Germline CDR1 reads SGHDT; CDR2 reads YYEEEE. DNA for the CDR3: TGTACCAGCAGCTTGAGCTTTCGGCGGGAGGGGGAGACCCAGTACTTC. Protein: CTSSLSFRREGETQYF.

This clonotype came up a few times. The J gene is TRBJ2-7, the V gene TRBV4-2; D is unclear. CDR3 length: 16 amino acids. V lost 0 bases to trimming and J lost 3 bases, with 15 bases between them. Per the germline V gene, CDR1 is LGHNA and CDR2 is YNFKEQ. The CDR3 DNA follows: TGTGCCAGCAGCCAAGAGTCTTCTGGGCCACGCTACGAGCAGTACTTC. This translates into CASSQESSGPRYEQYF.

With regard to this clonotype: This may be a read error, as it is one base from a much larger clone. This chain's CDR3 is CASSTPGRRDYGYTF. The CDR3 DNA reads TGCGCCAGCAGCACTCCGGGACGGCGCGATTATGGCTACACCTTC. The J gene is TRBJ1-2, the V gene TRBV4-1, with D possibly being TRBD1 (5 bases). Germline V gene data show CDR1 as MGHRA and CDR2 as YSYEKL. Trimming cost V 5 bases and J 5 bases, with 18 bases left between them. The CDR3 sequence is 15 residues long.

As regards this clonotype: At one end, the junction sequence differs from germline, possibly due to a read error. The chain is built from TRBV14 and TRBJ2-1, with D uncertain. This CDR3 region has 13 residues. Germline V gene data show CDR1 as SGHDN and CDR2 as FVKESK. The CDR3 bases are TGTGCCAGGAGCCAAGAACCGGCAGGCGAGCAGTTCTTC. It specifies CARSQEPAGEQFF. The variable domain in full, with the rest retrieved from reference TRBV14 and TRBJ2-1, is EAGVTQFPSHSVIEKGQTVTLRCDPISGHDNLYWYRRVMGKEIKFLLHFVKESKQDESGMPNNRFLAERTGGTYSTLKVQPAELEDSGVYFCARSQEPAGEQFFGPGTRLTVL.

Points on this clonotype: This may come from a read error, since a much larger clone is one base off. The V call is TRBV29-1, the J call TRBJ1-1; D gene unclear. CDR1 is SQVTM, CDR2 ANQGSEA, per germline. This CDR3 has 12 amino acids. The CDR3 nucleotides are TGCAACGTTGCGACCGGGAACACTGAAGCTTTCTTT. Its translation is CNVATGNTEAFF. The full variable domain, completed using reference TRBV29-1 and TRBJ1-1, is SAVISQKPSRDICQRGTSLTIQCQVDSQVTMMFWYRQQPGQSLTLIATANQGSEATYESGFVIDKFPISRPNLTFSTLTVSNMSPEDSSIYLCNVATGNTEAFFGQGTRLTVV.

Many counts were recorded for this clonotype. The gene calls are TRBV11-2 and TRBJ2-2; D unresolved. Germline CDR1 and CDR2: SGHAT and FQNNGV. V gave up 2 bases and J gave up 7 bases, with 14 bases separating them. This CDR3 contains 15 residues. As DNA, the CDR3 is TGTGCCAGCAGCTTAAGAGGAACAGCTAGCGGGGAGCTGTTTTTT. It codes for CASSLRGTASGELFF.

This clonotype appeared once. Just one base apart from a much larger clone, this may be a read error. The chain has TRBV6-6 and TRBJ2-1, with 11 bases fitting TRBD2. The CDR3 extends over 15 amino acids. CDR1 is MNHNY and CDR2 is SVGAGI in the germline V gene (reference sequence). Trimming removed 6 bases from V and 6 bases from J; junction bases left unmatched: 7. CDR3 loop: CASSPGTSGCNEQFF. CDR3 in DNA: TGTGCCAGCAGCCCCGGGACTAGCGGTTGCAATGAGCAGTTCTTC.

The table lists this clonotype with many counts. The V call is TRBV29-1, the J call TRBJ1-2, with 7 nucleotides matching TRBD1. The ends lost 6 bases at V and 7 bases at J; junction bases unmatched: 11. Germline CDR1 reads SQVTM; CDR2 reads ANQGSEA. CDR3 length: 13 residues. This chain's CDR3 is CSVMLDRDGGYTF. CDR3 nucleotides: TGCAGCGTAATGTTAGACAGGGATGGTGGCTACACCTTC.

This clonotype was seen only a few times. This chain links TRBV6-5 with TRBJ2-2; D unclear. The CDR3 runs to 13 residues. Deletions cut 1 base from V and 5 bases from J, with 5 bases between. CDR1 is MNHEY, CDR2 SVGAGI, per germline. Here the CDR3 reads CASSYLSTGELFF. CDR3 nucleotide sequence: TGTGCCAGCAGTTACTTGTCTACCGGGGAGCTGTTTTTT.

This clonotype was seen many times. The J gene is TRBJ2-1, the V gene TRBV6-1; TRBD2 aligns across 9 bases. With V trimmed by 0 bases and J by 4 bases, 4 bases remained unmatched. There are 16 residues in the CDR3. Germline values: CDR1 MNHNS, CDR2 SASEGT. The CDR3 DNA reads TGTGCCAGCAGTGAAGCACTAGCGGGTGCGTACAATGAGCAGTTCTTC. This encodes CASSEALAGAYNEQFF.

This clonotype was seen at least ten times. The chain links TRBV6-1 to TRBJ2-2, with TRBD1 matching 9 bases. Germline lookup yields CDR1 MNHNS and CDR2 SASEGT. V was clipped by 5 bases and J by 5 bases; unmatched bases: 3. The CDR3 is made up of 14 amino acids. The CDR3 spells CASSIGTGTGELFF. DNA for the CDR3: TGTGCCAGCAGTATTGGGACAGGGACCGGGGAGCTGTTTTTT.

As concerns this clonotype: The missing conserved phenylalanine or tryptophan at the end of this CDR3 makes a read error likely. This CDR3 is CTSSLPTGGKTQYI. In DNA form, the CDR3 reads TGTACCAGCAGTTTACCAACGGGAGGGAAGACCCAGTACATC. The chain is built from TRBV12-3 or TRBV12-4 and TRBJ2-5; 8 bases match TRBD2. CDR3 length: 14 amino acids.

Points on this clonotype: A junction boundary mismatches the germline segment, possibly from a read error. The chain combines TRBV11-2 with TRBJ2-1; 9 positions match TRBD1. The germline V gene has CDR1 SGHAT and CDR2 FQNNGV. This CDR3 comprises 12 residues. The CDR3 region is CASSTGQGELFF. The CDR3 nucleotides are TGTGCCAGCAGCACGGGACAGGGCGAGCTGTTCTTC.

The rearrangement uses TRBV11-2 and TRBJ2-1, with 8 bases that match TRBD2. This CDR3 comprises 14 residues. The germline gives CDR1 SGHAT, CDR2 FQNNGV. After removal of 6 bases from V and 13 bases from J, the junction contained 14 bases not matched to a gene. In nucleotides, the CDR3 is TGTGCCAGCAGTTCGGAGAGCGGGAGCAGGTATCAGTTCTTC. It is translated as CASSSESGSRYQFF. The complete variable domain, with remaining parts taken from reference TRBV11-2 and TRBJ2-1, reads EAGVAQSPRYKIIEKRQSVAFWCNPISGHATLYWYQQILGQGPKLLIQFQNNGVVDDSQLPKDRFSAERLKGVDSTLKIQPAKLEDSAVYLCASSSESGSRYQFFGPGTRLTVL.

With respect to this clonotype: A read error may account for a junction end that differs from germline. The chain carries TRBV4-1 and TRBJ1-3; weak D call: TRBD1 (5 bases). The germline CDR1 and CDR2 sequences are MGHRA and YSYEKL. This CDR3 comprises 16 residues. CDR3 bases: TGCGCCAACAGCCAAGAGGGGCGGGTCTCTGGAAACACCATATATTTT. Its protein is CANSQEGRVSGNTIYF.

This clonotype was seen only once. The chain recombines TRBV4-1 with TRBJ1-1, with D unresolved. V lost 2 bases to trimming and J lost 4 bases, with 17 bases between them. The CDR3 covers 16 residues. Germline CDR1 reads MGHRA; CDR2 reads YSYEKL. The CDR3 bases are TGCGCCAGCAGCCAAAACCCCGCAACAAGGTTCACTGAAGCTTTCTTT. Encoded protein: CASSQNPATRFTEAFF.

This clonotype was detected many times. V and J are TRBV11-2 and TRBJ2-5; D may be TRBD1 or TRBD2 (6 bases each). V was pared by 3 bases and J by 3 bases, with 14 bases between. Germline V gives CDR1 SGHAT, CDR2 FQNNGV. CDR3 size: 15 residues. Here the CDR3 DNA reads TGTGCCAGCAGCTTTGGGATAAGGGGGGAAGAGACCCAGTACTTC. The encoded protein is CASSFGIRGEETQYF.

Note on this clonotype: The conserved closing phenylalanine or tryptophan is absent in this CDR3, likely reflecting a read error. This chain connects TRBV29-1 to TRBJ2-5, with TRBD2 identical over 7 bases. This CDR3 spans 14 amino acids. Per germline, CDR1 SQVTM and CDR2 ANQGSEA. V lost 6 bases to trimming and J lost 3 bases; unmatched junction nucleotides: 10. The CDR3 loop is CSVAGMGREETQYI. The CDR3 bases are TGCAGCGTAGCGGGGATGGGACGGGAAGAGACCCAGTACATC.